This T cell receptor beta chain was found in a study of T cells in localized non-small cell lung cancer. Overall study findings and caveats: Blood T cell density predicted longer survival; adjacent-lung clonality, shorter.

Repertoires were generated with immunoSEQ multiplex PCR, while TCRdb's copy carries only in-frame clones and drops some. There are tens of thousands of clones in the sample; roughly 86% occur only once, and approximately 3.6% lies in the top ten. To note about this clone: As yet, its antigen is unknown.

The receptor's source is a man between 18 and 55 years old with stage I lung adenocarcinoma. The starting material was peripheral blood, obtained before any cancer treatment.

The CDR3 nucleotides read TGTGCCAGCAGCGTATCCCCAGGGGGAGACTATGGCTACACCTTC. This encodes CASSVSPGGDYGYTF. The J gene is TRBJ1-2, the V gene TRBV9; 7 positions match TRBD1. With 1 base clipped from V and 3 bases from J, the junction kept 6 bases outside the gene matches. CDR1 and CDR2 from the germline V gene are SGDLS and YYNGEE. The CDR3 spans 15 residues.